The 22 T cell receptor beta chains in this list originate from one sample, sequenced in a study of blood T cell repertoires in COVID-19. The repertoire was sequenced with immunoSEQ multiplex PCR; TCRdb's copy has only in-frame clones and lacks some. The top ten hold over 2% of the sample, which has fewer than 55,000 clones, about 81% seen once. Sequenced: peripheral blood. The receptors shown here come from a man in his fifties or sixties with acute or convalescent COVID-19.

V and J are TRBV9 and TRBJ2-1, with D tentatively TRBD2 (6 bases). The germline V and J ends were trimmed by 4 bases and 2 bases, with 10 bases remaining between them. Germline V CDR1 and CDR2: SGDLS, YYNGEE. The CDR3 spans 14 residues. The chain's CDR3 is CASSPRTTYNEQFF. For the CDR3, the DNA is TGTGCCAGCAGCCCCCGGACTACCTACAATGAGCAGTTCTTC. The full variable domain, completed using reference TRBV9 and TRBJ2-1, is DSGVTQTPKHLITATGQRVTLRCSPRSGDLSVYWYQQSLDQGLQFLIQYYNGEERAKGNILERFSAQQFPDLHSELNLSSLELGDSALYFCASSPRTTYNEQFFGPGTRLTVL.

The rearrangement uses TRBV9 and TRBJ2-7; 9 nucleotides agree with TRBD1. J gave up 2 bases and V 3 bases, and 3 bases lay outside the gene matches. Looked up from germline, CDR1 is SGDLS and CDR2 is YYNGEE. This CDR3 has 14 residues. The CDR3 DNA reads as TGTGCCAGCAGCGCCGGGACAGGGACCTACGAGCAGTACTTC. Protein sequence: CASSAGTGTYEQYF.

The CDR3 loop reads CASSSTPGGRTEAFF. The CDR3 bases are TGTGCCAGTAGTTCTACTCCAGGGGGCCGGACTGAAGCTTTCTTT. The rearrangement joins TRBV19 to TRBJ1-1; TRBD1 matches 8 bases. CDR1 LNHDA and CDR2 SQIVND come from the germline V gene (reference sequence). J gave up 5 bases and V 5 bases, and 10 bases lay outside the gene matches. This CDR3 is built from 15 residues.

The V and J genes are TRBV30 and TRBJ2-1; TRBD1 might be the D (6 bases). Germline assignment: CDR1 GTSNPN and CDR2 SVGIG (reference sequence). The CDR3 runs 16 residues. V was trimmed by 2 bases and J by 0 bases, leaving 14 bases between them. CDR3 nucleotide sequence: TGTGCCTGGAGTATTAGGGGGTTAAGCTCCTACAATGAGCAGTTCTTC. Translation gives CAWSIRGLSSYNEQFF.

This chain joins TRBV5-1 and TRBJ2-3, with TRBD2 identical over 16 bases. Per the germline V gene, CDR1 is SGHRS and CDR2 is YFSETQ. CDR3 size: 16 residues. V shed 4 bases, J shed 15 bases, and the junction held 14 bases outside the gene matches. The DNA for the CDR3 is TGCGCCAGCAGCCCGGGACTAGCGGGAGGGCCTCGTTCCCGTTATTTT. Translated, it gives CASSPGLAGGPRSRYF.

The V call is TRBV5-4, the J call TRBJ2-2; 9 bases map to TRBD1. Germline V gene data show CDR1 as SGHNT and CDR2 as YYREEE (reference sequence). The CDR3 is made up of 16 amino acids. Unmatched junction bases numbered 4, after V lost 1 base and J lost 3 bases. The CDR3 DNA reads TGTGCCAGCAGCTTGTTGGGACAGGGAGACACCGGGGAGCTGTTTTTT. Translation gives CASSLLGQGDTGELFF.

This chain connects TRBV6-5 to TRBJ2-3; D gene ambiguous. CDR3 length: 13 amino acids. The germline V gene has CDR1 MNHEY and CDR2 SVGAGI. The V end lost 10 bases, the J end lost 0 bases, and 11 bases lay between the germline ends. CDR3: CATSGTSTDTQYF. The CDR3 DNA sequence: TGTGCCACCTCAGGAACTAGCACAGATACGCAGTATTTT.

This clone was seen a handful of times. The V gene is TRBV28, the J gene TRBJ2-3; 9 bases agree with TRBD2. In germline, CDR1 is MDHEN, CDR2 SYDVKM. V was pared by 4 bases and J by 0 bases, with 5 bases of the junction left unmatched. The CDR3 is 16 amino acids. In DNA form, the CDR3 reads TGTGCCAGCAGTTGGAGTAGCGGGGGAAGCACAGATACGCAGTATTTT. Protein: CASSWSSGGSTDTQYF.

V gene TRBV2 combines with J gene TRBJ1-6, with a tentative D call TRBD1 (5 bases). Germline values: CDR1 SNHLY, CDR2 FYNNEI. The length of the CDR3 is 16 residues. The ends were cut back, 5 bases at V and 0 bases at J, with 11 bases in the middle. The DNA of the CDR3 is TGTGCCAGCAGTTGGGACTCGAGCTCCTATAATTCACCCCTCCACTTT. Encoded protein: CASSWDSSSYNSPLHF.

The V gene is TRBV7-9, the J gene TRBJ1-1, with 7 bases matching TRBD1. CDR1 SEHNR and CDR2 FQNEAQ come from the germline V gene (reference sequence). Trimming took 4 bases from V and 2 from J; bases not matched to a gene: 4. CDR3 size: 14 residues. CDR3 in amino acids: CASSSDRFNTEAFF. CDR3 sequence (DNA): TGTGCCAGCAGCTCGGACAGGTTCAACACTGAAGCTTTCTTT.

The rearrangement uses TRBV9 and TRBJ2-2; D is unclear. V was shortened by 0 bases and J by 5 bases, with 5 bases between the two germline ends. The germline gives CDR1 SGDLS, CDR2 YYNGEE. This CDR3 spans 13 amino acids. The CDR3: CASSVELTGELFF. Written as DNA, the CDR3 is TGTGCCAGCAGCGTAGAACTTACCGGGGAGCTGTTTTTT.

CDR3 residues: CASSQDRVGLASTDTQYF. The DNA for the CDR3 is TGCGCCAGCAGCCAAGATAGAGTGGGACTAGCTAGCACAGATACGCAGTATTTT. This chain connects TRBV4-1 to TRBJ2-3; 9 bases align to TRBD2. CDR1 and CDR2 from the germline V gene are MGHRA and YSYEKL. The J segment lost 0 bases and the V segment lost 0 bases, leaving 7 bases of the junction unmatched. CDR3 length: 18 amino acids.

The chain combines TRBV6-5 with TRBJ1-3, with D perhaps TRBD1 (5 bases). V gave up 6 bases and J gave up 15 bases, with 15 bases separating them. Per germline, CDR1 MNHEY and CDR2 SVGAGI. The CDR3 runs to 11 residues. The CDR3 nucleotides are TGTGCCAGCAGGTCTTGGGGGAGGGCATATTTT. Amino acid sequence: CASRSWGRAYF.

V gene TRBV2 combines with J gene TRBJ2-7; 7 positions match TRBD1. CDR3 length: 12 amino acids. Losses at the gene ends were 6 bases for V and 4 bases for J; bases not matched to a gene: 3. Germline V lookup: CDR1 SNHLY, CDR2 FYNNEI. The CDR3 here is CASSNRGYEQYF. The DNA of the CDR3 is TGTGCCAGCAGCAACAGGGGATACGAGCAGTACTTC.

The chain links TRBV6-5 to TRBJ2-7; D possibly corresponds to TRBD2 (7 bases). The V end lost 9 bases, the J end lost 9 bases, and 21 bases lay between the germline ends. Germline V gives CDR1 MNHEY, CDR2 SVGAGI. The CDR3 has 13 amino acids. The CDR3 nucleotides read TGTGCCAGTCATGGGGGCGGGGGTTCTGGGCAGTACTTC. It yields the protein CASHGGGGSGQYF.

V is TRBV24-1 and J is TRBJ2-7; 7 bases line up with TRBD1. J was trimmed by 3 bases and V by 7 bases; bases with no gene match: 8. There are 14 residues in the CDR3. Germline V lookup: CDR1 KGHDR, CDR2 SFDVKD. Written as DNA, the CDR3 is TGTGCCACCAGCCGGTCGGGACAGTACTACGAGCAGTACTTC. As protein: CATSRSGQYYEQYF.

V gene TRBV18 combines with J gene TRBJ2-7; D unclear. Germline CDR1 reads KGHSH; CDR2 reads LQKENI. Trimming took off 4 bases at V and 1 base at J, with 5 bases between the two ends. The CDR3 totals 12 residues. The CDR3 DNA reads as TGTGCCAGCTCACGCACTTCCTACGAGCAGTACTTC. Translated: CASSRTSYEQYF.

The chain joins TRBV4-2 to TRBJ2-7; D unresolved. Germline V lookup: CDR1 LGHNA, CDR2 YNFKEQ. The CDR3 spans 14 residues. The V gene lost 0 bases and the J gene lost 1 base, with 7 bases spanning the gap. The CDR3 loop is CASSQELTSYEQYF. The CDR3 DNA is TGTGCCAGCAGCCAAGAATTAACTTCCTACGAGCAGTACTTC.

The chain recombines TRBV6-5 with TRBJ2-7, with 8 bases lining up with TRBD2. The CDR3 is 14 amino acids. Germline-derived CDR1 and CDR2 are MNHEY and SVGAGI. J was trimmed by 4 bases and V by 2 bases; bases with no gene match: 4. Here the CDR3 reads CASSYATSVYEQYF. DNA of the CDR3: TGTGCCAGCAGTTACGCGACTAGCGTTTACGAGCAGTACTTC.

The chain carries TRBV5-4 and TRBJ2-3, with 8 nucleotides matching TRBD2. The germline CDR1 and CDR2 sequences are SGHNT and YYREEE (reference sequence). The CDR3 extends over 15 amino acids. V shed 6 bases and J 4 bases; nucleotides not matched to a gene: 10. The CDR3 loop is CASKAGGGSADTQYF. The CDR3 DNA follows: TGTGCCAGCAAGGCGGGAGGTGGGAGCGCAGATACGCAGTATTTT.

The chain couples TRBV9 to TRBJ1-4, with no clear D. V gave up 4 bases and J gave up 8 bases, with 9 bases separating them. The V gene's germline CDR1 is SGDLS and CDR2 YYNGEE. CDR3 length: 12 residues. The CDR3 DNA reads as TGTGCCAGCAGCCTATCCGGGGAAAAACTGTTTTTT. Its protein is CASSLSGEKLFF.

The chain links TRBV9 to TRBJ2-1; D may be TRBD2 (5 bases). The length of the CDR3 is 14 residues. The germline V gene has CDR1 SGDLS and CDR2 YYNGEE. V shed 0 bases and J shed 7 bases, with 11 bases lying between them. The CDR3 DNA sequence: TGTGCCAGCAGCGTAGACGGGGAGTGGAATGAGCAGTTCTTC. Protein product: CASSVDGEWNEQFF.